These 9 T cell receptor beta chains came from one sample sequenced in a study of T cells in Graves' hyperthyroidism and ophthalmopathy. Using RNA transcripts as the source, TCR beta CDR3 regions were amplified. The TCR CDR3 first-round RT-PCR relied on the HTBI primer set. Each CDR3 protein gets one entry after TCRdb re-called the multiplex PCR reads with MiXCR. The sample holds over 250,000 distinct CDR3 sequences, about 15% seen once. The sequencing sample was made of blood. These receptors came from an older woman with Graves' ophthalmopathy.

This clonotype has ten or more counts. The V gene is TRBV27, the J gene TRBJ1-1, with D possibly being TRBD1 (6 bases). The germline gives CDR1 MNHEY, CDR2 SMNVEV (reference sequence). The germline V and J ends were trimmed by 3 bases and 4 bases, with 21 bases remaining between them. The CDR3 length is 17 residues. The chain's CDR3 is CASSFQFGGARGTEAFF. For the CDR3, the DNA is TGTGCCAGCAGTTTTCAATTTGGGGGGGCCAGGGGCACTGAAGCTTTCTTT.

Remarks on this clonotype: A clone one base away is much larger, so this may be a read error. This sequence joins TRBV20-1 and TRBJ1-6; D is possibly TRBD1 (5 bases). The CDR3 is 14 residues long. Germline CDR1 reads DFQATT; CDR2 reads SNEGSKA (reference sequence). This chain's CDR3 is CGASGQGNNSPLHF. For the CDR3, the DNA is TGCGGTGCTAGTGGCCAGGGTAATAATTCACCCCTCCACTTT.

This clonotype appeared a few times. The chain links TRBV18 to TRBJ2-1, with 8 positions matching TRBD1. Germline V CDR1 and CDR2: KGHSH, LQKENI. J lost 4 bases, V lost 3 bases, and 11 bases had no gene match. CDR3 length: 17 residues. The CDR3 coding sequence is TGTGCCAGCTCACCGATGACCGGGACAGGTCCGTACAATGAGCAGTTCTTC. As protein: CASSPMTGTGPYNEQFF.

The sample holds a few counts of this clonotype. The chain joins TRBV6-1 to TRBJ2-6, with a possible D match to TRBD2 (5 bases). Per germline, CDR1 MNHNS and CDR2 SASEGT. Trimming removed 4 bases at V and 2 bases at J, with 9 bases between. This CDR3 comprises 15 residues. This chain's CDR3 is CASSGRDTGANVLTF. In nucleotides, the CDR3 is TGTGCCAGCAGTGGTCGGGATACTGGGGCCAACGTCCTGACTTTC.

The chain couples TRBV7-9 to TRBJ2-5, with 8 bases aligning to TRBD1. The CDR3 runs 14 residues. Unmatched junction bases numbered 5, after V lost 6 bases and J lost 2 bases. Germline CDR1 is SEHNR and CDR2 is FQNEAQ (reference sequence). The CDR3 DNA follows: TGTGCCAGCAGGCCCAGGGGGCTGCAAGAGACCCAGTACTTC. Amino acids: CASRPRGLQETQYF.

The sample holds many counts of this clonotype. The chain joins TRBV2 to TRBJ2-7, with no clear D. The CDR3 extends over 13 amino acids. From germline, CDR1 is SNHLY and CDR2 FYNNEI. V was clipped by 3 bases and J by 5 bases, with 11 bases between them. The CDR3 nucleotides are TGTGCCAGCAGTGAGCGGTTCCCCAACGAGCAGTACTTC. Translation: CASSERFPNEQYF.

This clonotype was seen at least ten times. V gene TRBV18 combines with J gene TRBJ2-1; TRBD2 agrees at 7 bases. CDR3 length: 19 amino acids. Trimming took 3 bases from V and 1 from J; bases not matched to a gene: 15. In germline, CDR1 is KGHSH, CDR2 LQKENI. The DNA for the CDR3 is TGTGCCAGCTCACCTTACGTGATGGTAGCGGGCGCTTCCTACAATGAGCAGTTCTTC. Amino acid sequence: CASSPYVMVAGASYNEQFF.

This clonotype was found many times. The CDR3 DNA is TGTGCCAGCAGTTTCAAGGGGGGCGCGGGACAGCCCCAGCATTTT. Protein product: CASSFKGGAGQPQHF. The rearrangement uses TRBV12-3 or TRBV12-4 and TRBJ1-5; D might be TRBD1 (6 bases). The V end lost 3 bases, the J end lost 7 bases, and 16 bases lay between the germline ends. The CDR3 consists of 15 residues.

The chain is built from TRBV9 and TRBJ1-1, with TRBD1 identical over 10 bases. CDR1 and CDR2 from the germline V gene are SGDLS and YYNGEE. This CDR3 comprises 15 residues. Trimming took 7 bases from V and 4 from J; bases not matched to a gene: 10. CDR3 protein: CASRRGGQGFTEAFF. Here the CDR3 DNA reads TGTGCCAGCCGGCGGGGGGGACAGGGGTTCACTGAAGCTTTCTTT.